The rows below give T cell receptor beta chains drawn from one sample of a study of blood T cell repertoires in COVID-19. Sequencing used immunoSEQ multiplex PCR; TCRdb keeps in-frame clones, though not all of them. The table lists about 480,000 clones, roughly 90% of them singletons. Sequences were obtained from PBMCs or T cells enriched from blood (not recorded which). All receptors come from a middle-aged woman who had recovered from COVID-19. Both conserved end residues are part of each CDR3. The D gene is left open where the match is weak. Size is stated for part of the rows, as once, few or many counts, or as a class when the clone is expanded.

clone size | J gene | V gene | D gene | CDR3 DNA | CDR3 protein
few | TRBJ2-7 | TRBV9 | - | TGTGCCAGCAGCCTTCCGACAGGCCCACCTACTCACGAGCAGTACTTC | CASSLPTGPPTHEQYF
- | TRBJ1-1 | TRBV11-3 | - | TGTGCCAGCAGCCATAGACAGGCAACGAAAGCTTTCTTT | CASSHRQATKAFF
few | TRBJ1-1 | TRBV7-9 | - | TGTGCCAGCAGCTTAGGGGTTTCCCGGACAGTACTGAACACTGAAGCTTTCTTT | CASSLGVSRTVLNTEAFF
- | TRBJ2-7 | TRBV19 | TRBD1 | TGTGCCAGTAGTATTTTTGCGACAGGGGGCTACGAGCAGTACTTC | CASSIFATGGYEQYF
- | TRBJ2-7 | TRBV7-9 | TRBD2 | TGTGCCAGCACGGGGGGACTTAACTCCTACGAGCAGTACTTC | CASTGGLNSYEQYF
few | TRBJ2-7 | TRBV18 | TRBD1 | TGTGCCAGCTCACCCGACACAGGGGGAACAGCCTACGAGCAGTACTTC | CASSPDTGGTAYEQYF
- | TRBJ1-5 | TRBV28 | TRBD1 | TGTGCCAGCAGTCTTGGGACAGAACTAGGGGCCCAGCATTTT | CASSLGTELGAQHF
- | TRBJ2-3 | TRBV19 | TRBD1 | TGTGCCAGTAGGGACAGGGGCACAGATACGCAGTATTTT | CASRDRGTDTQYF
- | TRBJ2-4 | TRBV9 | - | TGTGCCAGCAGCTCTGGACAGTACAAAAACATTCAGTACTTC | CASSSGQYKNIQYF
- | TRBJ1-6 | TRBV4-2 | TRBD1 | TGTGCCAGCAGCCACCGGGACAGGTTTATTAATTCACCCCTCCACTTT | CASSHRDRFINSPLHF
- | TRBJ2-7 | TRBV10-3 | TRBD2 | TGTGCCATCAGTGGGTCATTTGGGACTAGCGGAATGTACGAGCAGTACTTC | CAISGSFGTSGMYEQYF
once | TRBJ2-3 | TRBV7-9 | TRBD2 | TGTGCCAGCAGCTTGGCGTTGGGACTAGAACGTAAGGGCACAGATACGCAGTATTTT | CASSLALGLERKGTDTQYF
few | TRBJ2-2 | TRBV7-2 | - | TGTGCCAGCCGCGCGTCCGGTCTCGTCGGGGAGCTGTTTTTT | CASRASGLVGELFF
- | TRBJ2-2 | TRBV5-1 | - | TGCGCCAGCCGTAGTAATCTGAACACCGGGGAGCTGTTTTTT | CASRSNLNTGELFF
- | TRBJ2-7 | TRBV7-9 | TRBD2 | TGTGCCAGCAGCTGGGAGGACGGGACTAGCCCCTACGAGCAGTACTTC | CASSWEDGTSPYEQYF
- | TRBJ2-2 | TRBV21-1 | - | TGTGCCAGCATTACCGGGACAGTGAACACCGGGGAGCTGTTTTTT | CASITGTVNTGELFF
- | TRBJ2-2 | TRBV9 | - | TGTGCCAGCAGCGTAGAGCCCAGCGGGAACACCGGGGAGCTGTTTTTT | CASSVEPSGNTGELFF
few | TRBJ2-7 | TRBV5-1 | TRBD2 | TGCGCCAGCAGCTCCGGGACTAGCGACTACGAGCAGTACTTC | CASSSGTSDYEQYF
- | TRBJ2-3 | TRBV24-1 | - | TGTGCCACCAAAAGTAGGGGAGATACGCAGTATTTT | CATKSRGDTQYF
- | TRBJ1-2 | TRBV7-9 | TRBD1 | TGTGCCAGCAGCAACCCCCGGGACAGCTCGCCGAGCTACACCTTC | CASSNPRDSSPSYTF
- | TRBJ2-7 | TRBV23-1 | - | TGCGCCAGCAGTCAATCGGCGACAGCCGTCACCTACGAGCAGTACTTC | CASSQSATAVTYEQYF
- | TRBJ2-1 | TRBV24-1 | - | TGTGCCACCAGTGATTTGCTTCACAATGAGCAGTTCTTC | CATSDLLHNEQFF
- | TRBJ2-1 | TRBV5-4 | TRBD2 | TGTGCCAGCAGCAGACCAGCGGGAGGGCCCGACAATGAGCAGTTCTTC | CASSRPAGGPDNEQFF
- | TRBJ2-7 | TRBV7-2 | TRBD1 | TGTGCCAGCAGCTTCCTCGGACAGGGCTACGAGCAGTACTTC | CASSFLGQGYEQYF
- | TRBJ1-4 | TRBV2 | - | TGTGCCAGCAGTGCCAGGGAGGTTCTTGCAACTAATGAAAAACTGTTTTTT | CASSAREVLATNEKLFF
- | TRBJ1-1 | TRBV19 | TRBD1 | TGTGCCAGTAGTGCCCGGACAGGGCCCCCAGAAGCTTTCTTT | CASSARTGPPEAFF
once | TRBJ1-6 | TRBV12-3/TRBV12-4 | TRBD1 | TGTGCCAGCAGTTTAGCAGGGGGCAGACCCCTCCACTTT | CASSLAGGRPLHF
- | TRBJ1-2 | TRBV20-1 | - | TGCAGTGCTAGTAGGGGTAATGACGGCTACACCTTC | CSASRGNDGYTF
- | TRBJ2-2 | TRBV7-2 | - | TGTGCCAGCAGCTTAGAAGGGACTCGACCTCTTAACACCGGGGAGCTGTTTTTT | CASSLEGTRPLNTGELFF
once | TRBJ2-5 | TRBV11-2 | - | TGTGCCAGCAGCCCCTTGGGGACTCAGCAAGAGACCCAGTACTTC | CASSPLGTQQETQYF
- | TRBJ2-3 | TRBV7-9 | - | TGTGCCAGCAGCCCACTAGCTATTAGCACAGATACGCAGTATTTT | CASSPLAISTDTQYF
- | TRBJ1-3 | TRBV14 | - | TGTGCCAGCAGCCAAGAAGGTCAGGGGGGAAACACCATATATTTT | CASSQEGQGGNTIYF
- | TRBJ2-3 | TRBV5-1 | - | TGCGCCAGCAGCCCCGGGACTAGCACAGATACGCAGTATTTT | CASSPGTSTDTQYF
- | TRBJ2-5 | TRBV24-1 | - | TGTGCCACCAGTCGGGGTTCAGAGACCCAGTACTTC | CATSRGSETQYF
- | TRBJ2-7 | TRBV24-1 | - | TGTGCCACCAGCGGCCCCCCCGGGGGCGAGCAGTACTTC | CATSGPPGGEQYF
- | TRBJ2-5 | TRBV19 | TRBD2 | TGTGCCAGTAGAATTCGGACTAGCGTCGGGGAGACCCAGTACTTC | CASRIRTSVGETQYF
- | TRBJ2-2 | TRBV10-3 | TRBD2 | TGTGCCATCAGCGGCGGGAGTCACACCGGGGAGCTGTTTTTT | CAISGGSHTGELFF
- | TRBJ2-4 | TRBV7-9 | - | TGTGCCAGCAGCCCGGACTTATTAGCCAAAAACATTCAGTACTTC | CASSPDLLAKNIQYF
- | TRBJ1-4 | TRBV29-1 | TRBD1 | TGCAGCGTTGAGGGACAGGGTAGTGAAAAACTGTTTTTT | CSVEGQGSEKLFF
- | TRBJ2-3 | TRBV10-1 | TRBD2 | TGCGCCAGCAGTGAGTTCCTAGCGGGCACAGATACGCAGTATTTT | CASSEFLAGTDTQYF
once | TRBJ1-2 | TRBV19 | TRBD1 | TGTGCCAGCGAGGGACAGCCCAACTATGGCTACACCTTC | CASEGQPNYGYTF
- | TRBJ2-6 | TRBV9 | - | TGTGCCAGCAGCGTAGGTCTTTTGGACAGCTCTGGGGCCAACGTCCTGACTTTC | CASSVGLLDSSGANVLTF
- | TRBJ2-2 | TRBV12-5 | TRBD2 | TGTGCTAGTGGTTTACTAGCGGGAGGGCCGGGCACCGGGGAGCTGTTTTTT | CASGLLAGGPGTGELFF
few | TRBJ1-2 | TRBV3-1/TRBV3-2 | TRBD1 | TGTGCCAGCAACACAGGGGGCTATGGCTACACCTTC | CASNTGGYGYTF
- | TRBJ1-1 | TRBV28 | - | TGTGCCAGCAGTTCCCAACAGGGGAACACTGAAGCTTTCTTT | CASSSQQGNTEAFF
- | TRBJ2-3 | TRBV4-1 | TRBD2 | TGCGCCAGCAGCCAAGATGGGGCTAGCGGGGTGAGCTCAGATACGCAGTATTTT | CASSQDGASGVSSDTQYF
- | TRBJ1-4 | TRBV29-1 | TRBD1 | TGCAGCGTCCCCAGGGGGGATGAAAAACTGTTTTTT | CSVPRGDEKLFF
- | TRBJ1-2 | TRBV30 | - | TGTGCCTGGAGTGCGGGATTGAGTAACTATGGCTACACCTTC | CAWSAGLSNYGYTF
- | TRBJ2-7 | TRBV3-1/TRBV3-2 | - | TGTGCCAGCAGCCAAGGGTCGGAGTCCTACGAGCAGTACTTC | CASSQGSESYEQYF
- | TRBJ1-6 | TRBV2 | TRBD1 | TGTGCCAGCAGTGGGACAGGGAGCTCCTATAATTCACCCCTCCACTTT | CASSGTGSSYNSPLHF
few | TRBJ1-6 | TRBV29-1 | - | TGCAGCGTTTCTCAGGGAACAAATTCACCCCTCCACTTT | CSVSQGTNSPLHF